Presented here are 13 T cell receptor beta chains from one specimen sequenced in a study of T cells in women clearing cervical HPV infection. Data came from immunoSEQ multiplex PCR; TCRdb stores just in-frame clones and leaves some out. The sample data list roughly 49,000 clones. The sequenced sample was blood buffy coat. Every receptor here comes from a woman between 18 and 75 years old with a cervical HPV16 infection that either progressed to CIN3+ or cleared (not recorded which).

The covered CDR3 bases are TGTGCCAGCAGCTTAGGGGGGACAGGGCCCTACGAG. It encodes CASSLGGTGPYE. The CDR3, in full, reads CASSLGGTGPYEQYF. The chain carries TRBV11-2 and TRBJ2-7, with 9 bases lining up with TRBD1. The read stops 3 residues short of the end of the CDR3; the missing end is completed from the germline J gene. From germline, CDR1 is SGHAT and CDR2 FQNNGV. The CDR3 runs to 15 residues. With 1 base clipped from V and 2 bases from J, the junction kept 3 bases outside the gene matches.

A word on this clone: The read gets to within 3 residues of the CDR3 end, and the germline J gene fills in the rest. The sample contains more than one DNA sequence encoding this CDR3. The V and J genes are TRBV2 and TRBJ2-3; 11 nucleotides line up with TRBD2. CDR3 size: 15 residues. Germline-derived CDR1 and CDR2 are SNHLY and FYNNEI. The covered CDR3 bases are TGTGCCAGCAGTGAGCTAGCGGGGGGTCTGGAGACG. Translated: CASSELAGGLET. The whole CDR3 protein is CASSELAGGLETQYF. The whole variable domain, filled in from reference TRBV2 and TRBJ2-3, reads EPEVTQTPSHQVTQMGQEVILRCVPISNHLYFYWYRQILGQKVEFLVSFYNNEISEKSEIFDDQFSVERPDGSNFTLKIRSTKLEDSAMYFCASSELAGGLETQYFGPGTRLTVL.

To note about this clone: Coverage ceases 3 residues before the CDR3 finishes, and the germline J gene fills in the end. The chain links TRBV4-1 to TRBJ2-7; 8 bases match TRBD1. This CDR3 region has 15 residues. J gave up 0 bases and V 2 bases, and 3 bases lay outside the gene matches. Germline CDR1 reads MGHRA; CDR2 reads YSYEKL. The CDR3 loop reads CASSQPGQGSYEQYF. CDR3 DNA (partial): TGCGCCAGCAGCCAACCCGGACAGGGCTCCTACGAG.

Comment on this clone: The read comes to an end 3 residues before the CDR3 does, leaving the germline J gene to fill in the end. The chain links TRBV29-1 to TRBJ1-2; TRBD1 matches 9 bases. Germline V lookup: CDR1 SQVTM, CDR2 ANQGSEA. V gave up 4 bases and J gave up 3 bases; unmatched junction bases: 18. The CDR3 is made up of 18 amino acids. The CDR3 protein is CSVGMGRDRDLGYYGYTF. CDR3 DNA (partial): TGCAGCGTTGGAATGGGCCGGGACAGGGACCTCGGGTACTATGGC.

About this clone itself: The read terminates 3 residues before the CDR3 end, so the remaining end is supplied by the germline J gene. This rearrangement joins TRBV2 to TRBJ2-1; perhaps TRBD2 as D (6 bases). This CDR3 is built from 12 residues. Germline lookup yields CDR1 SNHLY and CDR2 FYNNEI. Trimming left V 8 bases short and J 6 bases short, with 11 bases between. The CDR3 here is CASQLAGNEQFF. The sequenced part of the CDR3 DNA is TGTGCCAGCCAACTAGCTGGCAATGAG.

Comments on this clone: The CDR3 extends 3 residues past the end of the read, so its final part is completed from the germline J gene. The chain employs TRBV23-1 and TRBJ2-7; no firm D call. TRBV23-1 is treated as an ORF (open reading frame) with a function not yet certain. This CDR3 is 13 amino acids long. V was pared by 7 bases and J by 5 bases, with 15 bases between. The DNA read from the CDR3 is TGCGCCAGCACCAAAGCTATTAAGAACGAG. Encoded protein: CASTKAIKNE. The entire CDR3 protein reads CASTKAIKNEQYF.

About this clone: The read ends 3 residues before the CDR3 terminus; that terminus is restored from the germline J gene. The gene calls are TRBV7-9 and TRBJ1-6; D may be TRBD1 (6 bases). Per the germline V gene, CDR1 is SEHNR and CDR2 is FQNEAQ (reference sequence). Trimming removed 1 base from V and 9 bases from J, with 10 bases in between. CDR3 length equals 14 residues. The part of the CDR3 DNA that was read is TGTGCCAGCAGCTTAGGGACAGAGGGTTCACCC. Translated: CASSLGTEGSP. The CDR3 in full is CASSLGTEGSPLHF.

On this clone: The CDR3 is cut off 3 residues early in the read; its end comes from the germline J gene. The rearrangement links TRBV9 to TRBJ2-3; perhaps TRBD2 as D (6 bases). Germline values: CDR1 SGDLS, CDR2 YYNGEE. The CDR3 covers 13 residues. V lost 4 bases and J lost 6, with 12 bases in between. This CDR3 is CASSLGLSDTQYF. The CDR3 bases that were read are TGTGCCAGCAGCTTAGGACTATCGGATACG.

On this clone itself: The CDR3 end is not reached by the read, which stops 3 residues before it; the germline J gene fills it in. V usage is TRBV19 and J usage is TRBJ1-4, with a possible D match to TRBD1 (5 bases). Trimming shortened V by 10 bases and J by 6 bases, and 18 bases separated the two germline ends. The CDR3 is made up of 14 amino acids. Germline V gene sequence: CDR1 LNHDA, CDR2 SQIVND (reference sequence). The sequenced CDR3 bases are TGTGCCACCACCACGGTAGGGGTAGATGAAAAA. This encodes CATTTVGVDEK. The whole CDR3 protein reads CATTTVGVDEKLFF.

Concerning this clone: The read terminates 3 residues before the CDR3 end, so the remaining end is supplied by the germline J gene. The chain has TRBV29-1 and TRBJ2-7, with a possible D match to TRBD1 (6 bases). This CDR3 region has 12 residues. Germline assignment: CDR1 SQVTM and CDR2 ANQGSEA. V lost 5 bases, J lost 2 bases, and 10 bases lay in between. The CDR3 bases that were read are TGCAGCGTTCCTCCAGGGGCCTACGAG. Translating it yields CSVPPGAYE. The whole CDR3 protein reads CSVPPGAYEQYF.

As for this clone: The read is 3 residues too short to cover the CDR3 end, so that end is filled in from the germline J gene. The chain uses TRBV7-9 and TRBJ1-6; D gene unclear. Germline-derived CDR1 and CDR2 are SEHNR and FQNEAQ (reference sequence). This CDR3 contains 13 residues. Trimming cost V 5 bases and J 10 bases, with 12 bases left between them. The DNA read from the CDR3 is TGTGCCAGCAGCCGAACTACCCCCTCACCC. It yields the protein CASSRTTPSP. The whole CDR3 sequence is CASSRTTPSPLHF.

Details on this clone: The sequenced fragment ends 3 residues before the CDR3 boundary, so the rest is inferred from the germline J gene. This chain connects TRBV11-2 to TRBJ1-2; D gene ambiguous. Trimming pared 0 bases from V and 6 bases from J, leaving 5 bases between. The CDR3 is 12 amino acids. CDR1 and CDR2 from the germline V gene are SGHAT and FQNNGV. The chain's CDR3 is CASSLEGNGYTF. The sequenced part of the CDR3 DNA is TGTGCCAGCAGCTTAGAAGGCAATGGC.

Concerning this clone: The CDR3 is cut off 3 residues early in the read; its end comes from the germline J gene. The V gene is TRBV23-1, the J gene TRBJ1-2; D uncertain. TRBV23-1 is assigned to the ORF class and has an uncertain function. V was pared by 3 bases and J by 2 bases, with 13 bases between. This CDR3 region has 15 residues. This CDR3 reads CASSHLAGFNYGYTF. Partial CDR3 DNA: TGCGCCAGCAGTCACCTGGCGGGGTTCAACTATGGC.